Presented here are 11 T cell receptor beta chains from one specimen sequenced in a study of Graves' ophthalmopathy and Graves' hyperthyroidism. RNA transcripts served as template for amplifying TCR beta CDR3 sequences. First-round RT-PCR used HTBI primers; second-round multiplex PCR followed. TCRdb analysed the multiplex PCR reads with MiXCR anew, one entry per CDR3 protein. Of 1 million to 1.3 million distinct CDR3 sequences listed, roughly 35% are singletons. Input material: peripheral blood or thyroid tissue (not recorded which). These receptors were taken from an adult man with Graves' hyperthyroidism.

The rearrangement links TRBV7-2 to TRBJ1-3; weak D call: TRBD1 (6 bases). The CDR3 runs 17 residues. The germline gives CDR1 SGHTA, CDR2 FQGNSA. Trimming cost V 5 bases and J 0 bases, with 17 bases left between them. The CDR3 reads CASSVDGTGSSGNTIYF. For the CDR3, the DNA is TGTGCCAGCAGCGTAGATGGTACAGGGAGCTCTGGAAACACCATATATTTT.

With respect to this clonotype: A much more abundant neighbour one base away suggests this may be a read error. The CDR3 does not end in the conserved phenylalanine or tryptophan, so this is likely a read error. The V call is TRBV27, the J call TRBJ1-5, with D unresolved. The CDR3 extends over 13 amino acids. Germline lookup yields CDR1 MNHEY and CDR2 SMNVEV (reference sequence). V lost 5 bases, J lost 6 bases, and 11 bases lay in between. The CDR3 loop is CASSMSRGQPQHY. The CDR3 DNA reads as TGTGCCAGCAGTATGTCGAGAGGTCAGCCCCAGCATTAT.

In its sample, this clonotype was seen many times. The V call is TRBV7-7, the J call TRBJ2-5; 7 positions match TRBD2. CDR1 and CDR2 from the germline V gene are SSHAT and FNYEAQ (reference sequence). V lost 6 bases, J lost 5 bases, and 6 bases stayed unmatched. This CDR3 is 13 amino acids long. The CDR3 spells CASSGGGAETQYF. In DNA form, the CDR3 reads TGTGCCAGCAGTGGGGGAGGGGCCGAGACCCAGTACTTC.

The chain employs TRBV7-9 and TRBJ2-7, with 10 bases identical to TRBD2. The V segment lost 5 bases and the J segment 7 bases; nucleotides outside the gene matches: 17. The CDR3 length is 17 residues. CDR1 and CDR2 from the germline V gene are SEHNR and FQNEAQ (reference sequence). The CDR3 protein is CASSPQILAGAPLEQYF. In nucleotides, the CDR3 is TGTGCCAGCAGCCCCCAAATTCTAGCGGGGGCCCCCCTTGAGCAGTACTTC.

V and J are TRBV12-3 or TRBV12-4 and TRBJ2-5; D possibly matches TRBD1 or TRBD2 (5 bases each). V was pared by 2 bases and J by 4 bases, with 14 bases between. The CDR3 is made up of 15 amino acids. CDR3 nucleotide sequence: TGTGCCAGCAGTTTACGCTCAGGGAGTTCAGAGACCCAGTACTTC. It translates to CASSLRSGSSETQYF.

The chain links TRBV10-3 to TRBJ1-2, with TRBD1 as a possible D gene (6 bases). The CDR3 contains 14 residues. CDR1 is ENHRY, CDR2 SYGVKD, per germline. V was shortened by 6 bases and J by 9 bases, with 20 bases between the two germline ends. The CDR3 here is CAIRPGRGGPSYTF. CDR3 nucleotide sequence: TGTGCCATCAGGCCAGGGCGAGGGGGTCCTAGCTACACCTTC.

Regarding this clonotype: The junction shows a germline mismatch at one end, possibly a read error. CDR3 protein: CASSLGGNYERYF. CDR3 in DNA: TGTGCCAGCAGCTTAGGGGGGAACTACGAGCGGTACTTC. V gene TRBV7-2 combines with J gene TRBJ2-7; D tentatively fits TRBD1 or TRBD2 (5 bases each). Germline-derived CDR1 and CDR2 are SGHTA and FQGNSA. This CDR3 region has 13 residues.

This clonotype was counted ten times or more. The CDR3 loop reads CATTGDDAYGYTF. For the CDR3, the DNA is TGTGCCACTACAGGGGACGATGCCTATGGCTACACCTTC. V usage is TRBV19 and J usage is TRBJ1-2; 7 nucleotides agree with TRBD1. The CDR3 totals 13 residues. Trimming removed 10 bases from V and 4 bases from J; junction bases left unmatched: 9. Germline CDR1 and CDR2: LNHDA and SQIVND (reference sequence).

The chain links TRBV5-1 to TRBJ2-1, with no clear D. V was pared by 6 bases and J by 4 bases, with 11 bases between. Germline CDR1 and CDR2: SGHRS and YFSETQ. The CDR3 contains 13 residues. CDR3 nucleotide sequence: TGCGCCAGCATCGGGCCCCCTTACAATGAGCAGTTCTTC. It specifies CASIGPPYNEQFF.

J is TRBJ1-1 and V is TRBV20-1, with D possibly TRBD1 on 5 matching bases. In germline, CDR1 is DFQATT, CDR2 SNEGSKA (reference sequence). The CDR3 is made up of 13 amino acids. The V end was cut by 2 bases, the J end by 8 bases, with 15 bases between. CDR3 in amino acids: CSARLDWGWEAFF. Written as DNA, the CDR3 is TGCAGTGCTAGACTAGACTGGGGGTGGGAAGCTTTCTTT.

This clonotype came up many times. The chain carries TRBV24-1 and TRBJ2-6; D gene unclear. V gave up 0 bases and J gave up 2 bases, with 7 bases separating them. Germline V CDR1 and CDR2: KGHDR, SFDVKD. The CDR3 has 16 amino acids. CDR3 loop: CATSDLGSTGANVLTF. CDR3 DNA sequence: TGTGCCACCAGTGATTTGGGTAGCACTGGGGCCAACGTCCTGACTTTC.